The clone carrying this TCR beta chain was seen only a few times. This CDR3 region has 13 residues. V was pared by 6 bases and J by 10 bases, with 16 bases between. Germline CDR1 reads MNHEY; CDR2 reads SMNVEV (reference sequence). The data were taken from a study of blood T cell repertoires in COVID-19. Whole-study context: COVID-19 samples, acute and convalescent, were from the United States, Italy and Spain. The analysed material was cDNA or gDNA that came from T cells, B-cell-depleted T cells, or PBMCs.

Method: immunoSEQ multiplex PCR; TCRdb's copy keeps in-frame clones and lacks some. Of 200,000 to 300,000 clones in the sample, around four fifths were seen once. This sequence joins TRBV27 and TRBJ2-4; perhaps TRBD2 as D (6 bases). This clonotype was sampled from a woman between 55 and 75 years old with active or convalescent COVID-19. The specimen sequenced was peripheral blood. Here the CDR3 DNA reads TGTGCCAGCAGGAACAGTGCCGGGGGAATTCAGTACTTC. Protein product: CASRNSAGGIQYF.